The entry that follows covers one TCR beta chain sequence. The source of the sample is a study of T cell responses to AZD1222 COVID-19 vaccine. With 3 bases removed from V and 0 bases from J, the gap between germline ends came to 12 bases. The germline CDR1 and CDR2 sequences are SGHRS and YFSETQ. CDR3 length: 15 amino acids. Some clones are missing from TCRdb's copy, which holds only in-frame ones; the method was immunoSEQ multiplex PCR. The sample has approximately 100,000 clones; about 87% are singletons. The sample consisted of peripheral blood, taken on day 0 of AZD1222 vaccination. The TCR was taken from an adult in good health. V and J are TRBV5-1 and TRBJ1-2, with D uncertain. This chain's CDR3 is CASSSEGSANYGYTF. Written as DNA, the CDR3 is TGCGCCAGCAGCTCGGAGGGTTCAGCTAACTATGGCTACACCTTC.